Listed below are T cell receptor beta chains from one sample, sequenced in a study of cytomegalovirus exposure and HLA in healthy donors. Sequenced by immunoSEQ multiplex PCR; TCRdb stores in-frame clones only, minus some. The table includes about 150,000 clones, just under 90% detected once. Sequencing used PBMCs. The origin of the receptors is a woman aged 25 to 45 in good health and CMV-seropositive. CDR3s include the opening cysteine and the closing phenylalanine or tryptophan. Fields, in order: CDR3 protein, V gene, J gene.

CDR3 protein: CASSLGTNEKLFF
V gene: TRBV5-6
J gene: TRBJ1-4

CDR3 protein: CASSESPDRGPGYTF
V gene: TRBV6-1
J gene: TRBJ1-2

CDR3 protein: CASSLASREAFF
V gene: TRBV28
J gene: TRBJ1-1

CDR3 protein: CASSSRQGGQPQHF
V gene: TRBV27
J gene: TRBJ1-5

CDR3 protein: CASSPLEAPPSGANVLTF
V gene: TRBV18
J gene: TRBJ2-6

CDR3 protein: CASSSITGGGYEQYF
V gene: TRBV11-2
J gene: TRBJ2-7

CDR3 protein: CSVVRRGGPNEQFF
V gene: TRBV29-1
J gene: TRBJ2-1

CDR3 protein: CASSYSRRGDTEAFF
V gene: TRBV6-5
J gene: TRBJ1-1

CDR3 protein: CASRLGTSGKETQYF
V gene: TRBV28
J gene: TRBJ2-5

CDR3 protein: CASSPGQDLNTEAFF
V gene: TRBV7-6
J gene: TRBJ1-1

CDR3 protein: CASRFTTGRSTDTQYF
V gene: TRBV7-9
J gene: TRBJ2-3

CDR3 protein: CASSQQGGGYTF
V gene: TRBV14
J gene: TRBJ1-2

CDR3 protein: CASSGPGGEGSPAGPQHF
V gene: TRBV6-1
J gene: TRBJ1-5

CDR3 protein: CASSFASGTDTFF
V gene: TRBV5-1
J gene: TRBJ2-1

CDR3 protein: CASIAGTGVWGYTF
V gene: TRBV27
J gene: TRBJ1-2

CDR3 protein: CASSVGGHSTYEQYF
V gene: TRBV2
J gene: TRBJ2-7

CDR3 protein: CASSLLTGGQETQYF
V gene: TRBV5-6
J gene: TRBJ2-5

CDR3 protein: CASSQRAGGLSSYNEQFF
V gene: TRBV27
J gene: TRBJ2-1

CDR3 protein: CATNRASYNEQFF
V gene: TRBV2
J gene: TRBJ2-1

CDR3 protein: CASIGQQETQYF
V gene: TRBV2
J gene: TRBJ2-5

CDR3 protein: CASSQDTTSTGDYGYTF
V gene: TRBV4-1
J gene: TRBJ1-2

CDR3 protein: CASRPQGADTQYF
V gene: TRBV12-5
J gene: TRBJ2-3

CDR3 protein: CASSDGLVLWEQYF
V gene: TRBV10-1
J gene: TRBJ2-7

CDR3 protein: CASRSSGANVLTF
V gene: TRBV5-1
J gene: TRBJ2-6

CDR3 protein: CASSTTSRAEKLFF
V gene: TRBV6-5
J gene: TRBJ1-4

CDR3 protein: CASSYRTGPNYGYTF
V gene: TRBV7-9
J gene: TRBJ1-2

CDR3 protein: CASSPAGTANQPQHF
V gene: TRBV5-1
J gene: TRBJ1-5

CDR3 protein: CASRRLAGTYEQYF
V gene: TRBV2
J gene: TRBJ2-7

CDR3 protein: CASSPGQNYGYTF
V gene: TRBV5-6
J gene: TRBJ1-2

CDR3 protein: CASTRSYSNQPQHF
V gene: TRBV6-1
J gene: TRBJ1-5

CDR3 protein: CASSEVGDIRLGYGYTF
V gene: TRBV25-1
J gene: TRBJ1-2

CDR3 protein: CASSVVADKETQYF
V gene: TRBV19
J gene: TRBJ2-5

CDR3 protein: CASSLAAGKYEQYF
V gene: TRBV5-1
J gene: TRBJ2-7

CDR3 protein: CASRGAGGRETQYF
V gene: TRBV6-6
J gene: TRBJ2-5

CDR3 protein: CASSSSRISSGYGYTF
V gene: TRBV7-9
J gene: TRBJ1-2